Detailed here is one T cell receptor (beta chain). Its cognate antigen is unknown. Unmatched junction bases numbered 16, after V lost 2 bases and J lost 7 bases. The CDR3 sequence is 17 residues long. Germline V gene sequence: CDR1 SGHTA, CDR2 FQGNSA. This specimen comes from a study of T cell responses to AZD1222 COVID-19 vaccine. Study results and limitations: Close to half of all spike-specific TCRs reportedly target regions of the variants that are unmutated. Mostly white British, mostly female donors; authors suggested clonal diversity may be underestimated.

Clones were read by immunoSEQ multiplex PCR, and TCRdb kept only the in-frame ones, dropping some. This table holds fewer than 150,000 clones, roughly 90% found once. The specimen was peripheral blood, collected 28 days after the second AZD1222 dose. This sequence originates from an adult who received the AZD1222 COVID-19 vaccine. The gene calls are TRBV7-2 and TRBJ2-5, with 7 bases fitting TRBD2. The CDR3: CASSLSSRYSGQGTQYF. As DNA, the CDR3 is TGTGCCAGCAGCTTATCCTCACGGTATAGCGGGCAGGGGACCCAGTACTTC.